Presented here are 10 T cell receptor beta chains from one specimen sequenced in a study of response to subunit inactivated influenza vaccine. TCRdb re-derived calls from the RT-PCR reads in MiXCR, one entry per CDR3 protein. The table records under 550,000 distinct CDR3 sequences, 7.6% of them present only once. The sample in question was PBMCs from blood, obtained 23 to 25 months after vaccination. The source is a man in his fifties or sixties who received an inactivated influenza vaccine.

There are a few counts of this clonotype. The V gene is TRBV12-3 or TRBV12-4, the J gene TRBJ1-3, with D uncertain. The CDR3 is 18 amino acids. V gave up 4 bases and J gave up 0 bases, with 19 bases separating them. In DNA form, the CDR3 reads TGTGCCAGCAGTTCCCGATTGGCCGGTATCTCCTCTGGAAACACCATATATTTT. Its translation: CASSSRLAGISSGNTIYF.

In its sample, this clonotype was seen a few times. The CDR3 region has the DNA TGTGCCAGCAGTCCGCTTTGGGGGATCCTCCGGCATGGCAATCAGCCCCAGCATTTT. This encodes CASSPLWGILRHGNQPQHF. The chain combines TRBV27 with TRBJ1-5; maybe TRBD1 (5 bases). Germline CDR1 reads MNHEY; CDR2 reads SMNVEV (reference sequence). V was shortened by 5 bases and J by 2 bases, with 25 bases between the two germline ends. The CDR3 spans 19 residues.

The J gene is TRBJ2-2, the V gene TRBV9; TRBD2 might be the D (5 bases). The CDR3 length is 14 residues. V was shortened by 0 bases and J by 6 bases, with 9 bases between the two germline ends. Per germline, CDR1 SGDLS and CDR2 YYNGEE. The CDR3 loop reads CASSVGGYPGELFF. Here the CDR3 DNA reads TGTGCCAGCAGCGTAGGCGGGTATCCCGGGGAGCTGTTTTTT.

This chain joins TRBV7-9 and TRBJ2-1; a possible D gene is TRBD1 (6 bases). V was cut by 1 base and J by 9 bases, with 19 bases left in between. Germline loops: CDR1 SEHNR, CDR2 FQNEAQ (reference sequence). The CDR3 consists of 16 residues. DNA of the CDR3: TGTGCCAGCAGCTTAGGGTCCACAGGGAAGAAAGGTGAGCAGTTCTTC. Protein: CASSLGSTGKKGEQFF. Full variable domain (missing parts from reference TRBV7-9 and TRBJ2-1): DTGVSQNPRHKITKRGQNVTFRCDPISEHNRLYWYRQTLGQGPEFLTYFQNEAQLEKSRLLSDRFSAERPKGSFSTLEIQRTEQGDSAMYLCASSLGSTGKKGEQFFGPGTRLTVL.

This clonotype was counted ten times or more. This sequence joins TRBV5-6 and TRBJ2-7, with no clear D. Trimming took off 0 bases at V and 2 bases at J, with 9 bases between the two ends. Germline-derived CDR1 and CDR2 are SGHDT and YYEEEE. This CDR3 has 14 amino acids. CDR3 sequence: CASSLGGSTYEQYF. The CDR3 DNA reads TGTGCCAGCAGCTTGGGGGGAAGCACCTACGAGCAGTACTTC.

The chain combines TRBV3-1 with TRBJ2-7; D is uncertain. The CDR3 loop spans 12 amino acids. Trimming pared 4 bases from V and 3 bases from J, leaving 7 bases between. In germline, CDR1 is LGHDT, CDR2 YNNKEL (reference sequence). DNA for the CDR3: TGTGCCAGCAGCCCAGGAATCTACGAGCAGTACTTC. Amino acid sequence: CASSPGIYEQYF.

This clonotype was seen a few times. The CDR3 region has the DNA TGTGCCAGCAGCTTATCCCCCGGTGTTTTAGATACGCAGTATTTT. Translating it yields CASSLSPGVLDTQYF. The chain links TRBV5-5 to TRBJ2-3, with no clear D. The CDR3 has 15 amino acids. The germline V gene encodes CDR1 SGHKS and CDR2 YYEKEE (reference sequence). The germline V and J ends were trimmed by 2 bases and 5 bases, with 15 bases remaining between them.

This clonotype was observed a few times. The chain combines TRBV21-1 with TRBJ1-2; the table gives TRBD1 as D, unverified against the DNA. TRBV21-1 is a pseudogene segment. The CDR3 totals 17 residues. The CDR3 region is CASSVDSQNFANYGYTF. CDR3 DNA sequence: TGTGCCAGCAGCGTCGACAGTCAGAACTTTGCTAACTATGGCTACACCTTC.

As for this clonotype: This could be a read error, since a much larger clone is one nucleotide away. The rearrangement links TRBV6-5 to TRBJ2-6, with a tentative D call TRBD1 (6 bases). V lost 5 bases, J lost 2 bases, and 13 bases lay in between. Germline CDR1 and CDR2: MNHEY and SVGAGI. The CDR3 has 16 residues. The CDR3 DNA reads as TGTGCCAGCAGTAACCCTCCAGGGGCTGGGGCCAACGTCCTGACTTTC. As protein: CASSNPPGAGANVLTF.

The gene calls are TRBV12-3 or TRBV12-4 and TRBJ1-6; unclear D gene. V lost 5 bases to trimming and J lost 8 bases, with 13 bases between them. This CDR3 has 14 residues. This chain's CDR3 is CASSRLRGDSPLHF. CDR3 coding DNA: TGTGCCAGCAGTAGACTTCGTGGGGATTCACCCCTCCACTTT.